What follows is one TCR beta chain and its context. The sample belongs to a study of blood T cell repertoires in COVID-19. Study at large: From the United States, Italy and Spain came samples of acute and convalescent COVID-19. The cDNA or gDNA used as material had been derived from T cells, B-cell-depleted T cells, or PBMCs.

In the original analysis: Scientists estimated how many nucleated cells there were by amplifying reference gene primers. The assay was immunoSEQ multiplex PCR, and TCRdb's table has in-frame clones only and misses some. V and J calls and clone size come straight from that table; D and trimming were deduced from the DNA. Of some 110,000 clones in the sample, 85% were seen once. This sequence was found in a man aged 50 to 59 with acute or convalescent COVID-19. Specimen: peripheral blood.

In DNA, the CDR3 is TGTGCCAGCAGCTTTCGACTAGCGGGAGAAGTGGGCGGGGAGCTGTTTTTT. Amino acids: CASSFRLAGEVGGELFF. The gene calls are TRBV3-1 (or the pseudogene TRBV3-2) and TRBJ2-2; 12 nucleotides match TRBD2. With 5 bases clipped from V and 7 bases from J, the junction kept 11 bases outside the gene matches. Germline V lookup: CDR1 LGHDT, CDR2 YNNKEL (reference sequence). The CDR3 contains 17 residues.